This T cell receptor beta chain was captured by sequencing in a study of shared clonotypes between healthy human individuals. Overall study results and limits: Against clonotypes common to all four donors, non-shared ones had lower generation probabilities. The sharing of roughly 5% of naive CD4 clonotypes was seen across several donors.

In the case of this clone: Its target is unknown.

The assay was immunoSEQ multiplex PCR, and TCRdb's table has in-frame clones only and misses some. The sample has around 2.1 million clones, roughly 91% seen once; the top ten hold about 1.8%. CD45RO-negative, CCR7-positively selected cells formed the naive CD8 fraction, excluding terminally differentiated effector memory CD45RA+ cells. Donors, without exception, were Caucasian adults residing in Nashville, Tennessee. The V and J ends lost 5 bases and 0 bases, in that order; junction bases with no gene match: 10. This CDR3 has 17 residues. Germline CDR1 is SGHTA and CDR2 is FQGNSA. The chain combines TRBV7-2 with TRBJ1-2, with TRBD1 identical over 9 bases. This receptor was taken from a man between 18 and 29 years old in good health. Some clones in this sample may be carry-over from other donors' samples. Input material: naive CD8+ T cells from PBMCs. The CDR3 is CASSPSPGTGPNYGYTF. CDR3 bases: TGTGCCAGCAGCCCAAGCCCCGGGACAGGGCCTAACTATGGCTACACCTTC.